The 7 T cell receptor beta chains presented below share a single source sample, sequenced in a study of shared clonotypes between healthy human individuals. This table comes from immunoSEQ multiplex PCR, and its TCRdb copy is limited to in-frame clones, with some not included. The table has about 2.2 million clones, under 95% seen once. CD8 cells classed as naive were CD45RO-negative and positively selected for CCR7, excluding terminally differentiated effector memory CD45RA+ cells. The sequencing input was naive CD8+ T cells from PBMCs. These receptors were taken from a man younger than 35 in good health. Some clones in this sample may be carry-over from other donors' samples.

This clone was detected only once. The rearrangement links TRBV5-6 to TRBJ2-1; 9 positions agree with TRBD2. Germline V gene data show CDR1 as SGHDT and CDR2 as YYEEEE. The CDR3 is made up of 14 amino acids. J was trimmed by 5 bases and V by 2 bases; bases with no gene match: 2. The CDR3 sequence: CASSFQREDNEQFF. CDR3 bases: TGTGCCAGCAGCTTCCAGCGGGAGGACAATGAGCAGTTCTTC.

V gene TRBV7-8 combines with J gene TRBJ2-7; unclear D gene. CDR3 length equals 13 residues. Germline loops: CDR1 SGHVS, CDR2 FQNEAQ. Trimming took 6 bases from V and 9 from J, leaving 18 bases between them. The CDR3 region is CASRAILDDSQYF. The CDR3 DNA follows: TGTGCCAGCAGGGCGATCCTAGATGACTCGCAGTACTTC.

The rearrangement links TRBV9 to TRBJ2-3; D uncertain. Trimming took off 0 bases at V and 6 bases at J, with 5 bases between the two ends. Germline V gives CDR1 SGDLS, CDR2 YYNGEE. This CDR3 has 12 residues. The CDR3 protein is CASSVADDTQYF. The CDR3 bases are TGTGCCAGCAGCGTAGCTGATGATACGCAGTATTTT. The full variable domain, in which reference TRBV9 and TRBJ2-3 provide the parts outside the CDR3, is DSGVTQTPKHLITATGQRVTLRCSPRSGDLSVYWYQQSLDQGLQFLIQYYNGEERAKGNILERFSAQQFPDLHSELNLSSLELGDSALYFCASSVADDTQYFGPGTRLTVL.

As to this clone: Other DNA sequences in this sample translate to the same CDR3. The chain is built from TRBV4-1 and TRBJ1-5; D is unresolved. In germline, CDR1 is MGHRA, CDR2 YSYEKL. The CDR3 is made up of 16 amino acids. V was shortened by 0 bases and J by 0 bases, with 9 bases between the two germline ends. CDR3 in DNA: TGCGCCAGCAGCCAAGATAATAGGTATAGCAATCAGCCCCAGCATTTT. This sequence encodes CASSQDNRYSNQPQHF.

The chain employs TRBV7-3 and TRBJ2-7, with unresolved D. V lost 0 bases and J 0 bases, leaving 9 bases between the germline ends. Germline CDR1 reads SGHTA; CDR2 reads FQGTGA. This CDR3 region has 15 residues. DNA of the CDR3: TGTGCCAGCAGCTTAACCCCTGCAGTCTCCTACGAGCAGTACTTC. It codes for CASSLTPAVSYEQYF.

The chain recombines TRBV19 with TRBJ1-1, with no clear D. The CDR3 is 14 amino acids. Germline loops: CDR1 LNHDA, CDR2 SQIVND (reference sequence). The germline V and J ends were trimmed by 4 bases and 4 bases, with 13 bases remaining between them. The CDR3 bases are TGTGCCAGTAGTACCCGGGGAGTAGGCACTGAAGCTTTCTTT. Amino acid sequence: CASSTRGVGTEAFF. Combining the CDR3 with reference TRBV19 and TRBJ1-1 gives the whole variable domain DGGITQSPKYLFRKEGQNVTLSCEQNLNHDAMYWYRQDPGQGLRLIYYSQIVNDFQKGDIAEGYSVSREKKESFPLTVTSAQKNPTAFYLCASSTRGVGTEAFFGQGTRLTVV.

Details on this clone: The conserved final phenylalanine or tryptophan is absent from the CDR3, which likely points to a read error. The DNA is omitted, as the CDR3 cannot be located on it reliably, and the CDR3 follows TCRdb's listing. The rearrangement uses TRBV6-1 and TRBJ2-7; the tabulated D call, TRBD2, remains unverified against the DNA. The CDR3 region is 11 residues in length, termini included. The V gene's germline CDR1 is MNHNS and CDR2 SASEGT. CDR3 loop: CASSEASIVLS.